The following is a T cell receptor beta chain sequence with its context. As originally analysed: Estimated nucleated cell counts came from reference gene primer amplification. Sequenced by immunoSEQ multiplex PCR; TCRdb stores in-frame clones only, minus some. The DNA gave D and trimming, while V, J and clone size come from that table. The table has about 360,000 clones, approximately 86% seen once. This sample stems from a study of blood T cell repertoires in COVID-19. Study at large: PBMCs, B-cell-depleted T cells, or T cells provided the cDNA or gDNA that made up the material.

The germline gives CDR1 MNHEY, CDR2 SMNVEV (reference sequence). Trimming removed 4 bases from V and 5 bases from J; junction bases left unmatched: 7. This CDR3 is 15 amino acids long. The receptor was derived from a human donor in a cohort sampled during active COVID-19. Material: peripheral blood. The V and J genes are TRBV27 and TRBJ2-4, with TRBD1 matching 8 bases. The CDR3 sequence: CASSSGGAGENIQYF. DNA for the CDR3: TGTGCCAGCAGTTCAGGGGGCGCAGGGGAAAACATTCAGTACTTC.